This entry lists 15 T cell receptor beta chains sequenced from one sample in a study of shared clonotypes between healthy human individuals. It was CD45RO-negative cells, positively selected for CCR7, that made up naive CD8 cells, with terminally differentiated effector memory CD45RA+ cells excluded. Sequenced by immunoSEQ multiplex PCR; TCRdb stores in-frame clones only, minus some. The profile shows about 2 million clones, about 95% of them singletons. The sequenced sample was naive CD8+ T cells sorted from blood. The receptor source for this set is a man younger than 35 in good health.

Of note for this clone: The same CDR3 is also encoded by other DNA sequences in this sample. The chain joins TRBV20-1 to TRBJ2-7, with D perhaps TRBD1 (5 bases). The germline V gene encodes CDR1 DFQATT and CDR2 SNEGSKA (reference sequence). CDR3 length equals 11 residues. V dropped 4 bases and J dropped 2 bases, with 6 bases sitting between them. The CDR3 coding sequence is TGCAGTGCTACGGACACCTACGAGCAGTACTTC. Protein: CSATDTYEQYF.

CDR3 bases: TGTGCCAGCACCTCCCCGTGGGGATACTATGGCTACACCTTC. Amino acid sequence: CASTSPWGYYGYTF. V gene TRBV28 combines with J gene TRBJ1-2, with D uncertain. This CDR3 region has 14 residues. In germline, CDR1 is MDHEN, CDR2 SYDVKM. Trimming left V 7 bases short and J 3 bases short, with 15 bases between.

The genes are TRBV28 and TRBJ2-7; D might be TRBD1 (6 bases). Germline assignment: CDR1 MDHEN and CDR2 SYDVKM. The CDR3 is made up of 16 amino acids. V lost 6 bases and J lost 3, with 21 bases in between. The CDR3 spells CASSLARGDTHYEQYF. The CDR3 bases are TGTGCCAGCAGCTTGGCCCGTGGGGACACCCACTACGAGCAGTACTTC.

The CDR3 region is CASSAPGREINYGYTF. The DNA for the CDR3 is TGTGCCAGCAGTGCCCCGGGACGGGAGATAAACTATGGCTACACCTTC. The chain combines TRBV2 with TRBJ1-2, with D possibly being TRBD1 (5 bases). This CDR3 region has 16 residues. Trimming took 4 bases from V and 2 from J, leaving 17 bases between them. CDR1 and CDR2 (germline): SNHLY, FYNNEI.

V and J are TRBV28 and TRBJ2-7; possible D gene TRBD2, 5 bases. This CDR3 spans 14 amino acids. Germline loops: CDR1 MDHEN, CDR2 SYDVKM. Trimming removed 3 bases at V and 4 bases at J, with 13 bases between. CDR3 DNA sequence: TGTGCCAGCAGTTTGGAGGTACCTTCTTACGAGCAGTACTTC. Translating it yields CASSLEVPSYEQYF.

This rearrangement joins TRBV28 to TRBJ2-7, with D unclear. Trimming took off 5 bases at V and 2 bases at J, with 10 bases between the two ends. The CDR3 runs 13 residues. Germline V gene sequence: CDR1 MDHEN, CDR2 SYDVKM. CDR3 in DNA: TGTGCCAGCAGTCTCGGGTCTCCCTACGAGCAGTACTTC. Its protein is CASSLGSPYEQYF.

As to this clone: Other DNA sequences within the sample encode an identical CDR3. The rearrangement links TRBV5-6 to TRBJ2-1; 11 bases are shared with TRBD2. The CDR3 is made up of 16 amino acids. Germline V gene sequence: CDR1 SGHDT, CDR2 YYEEEE. Trimming at V came to 0 bases and at J to 1 base, leaving 0 bases not matched to a gene. The CDR3, as DNA: TGTGCCAGCAGCTTGGGACTAGCGGGATCCTACAATGAGCAGTTCTTC. Translating it yields CASSLGLAGSYNEQFF.

The CDR3 coding sequence is TGCGCCAGCAGCCAAGATTACTGGGAAAAAAACATTCAGTACTTC. This encodes CASSQDYWEKNIQYF. J is TRBJ2-4 and V is TRBV4-3; D gene unclear. The CDR3 loop spans 15 amino acids. Germline CDR1 is LGHNA and CDR2 is YSLEER. Deletions cut 0 bases from V and 4 bases from J, with 10 bases between.

V gene TRBV7-2 combines with J gene TRBJ1-2, with 9 bases fitting TRBD1. This CDR3 is 15 amino acids long. Germline CDR1 is SGHTA and CDR2 is FQGNSA. The ends lost 4 bases at V and 3 bases at J; junction bases unmatched: 6. Here the CDR3 reads CASSSYRGHHYGYTF. In DNA, the CDR3 is TGTGCCAGCAGCTCCTACAGGGGGCATCACTATGGCTACACCTTC. Full variable domain (missing parts from reference TRBV7-2 and TRBJ1-2): GAGVSQSPSNKVTEKGKDVELRCDPISGHTALYWYRQSLGQGLEFLIYFQGNSAPDKSGLPSDRFSAERTGGSVSTLTIQRTQQEDSAVYLCASSSYRGHHYGYTFGSGTRLTVV.

A word on this clone: Within the sample, other DNA sequences also encode this same CDR3. The genes are TRBV27 and TRBJ2-7, with 9 bases matching TRBD1. The CDR3 loop spans 14 amino acids. CDR1 and CDR2 (germline): MNHEY, SMNVEV (reference sequence). V lost 6 bases and J lost 3; bases outside the gene matches: 6. CDR3 sequence reads: CASRPLGQGYEQYF. The CDR3 coding sequence is TGTGCCAGCAGACCCCTGGGACAGGGCTACGAGCAGTACTTC.

The chain uses TRBV30 and TRBJ2-5, with no clear D. V lost 2 bases, J lost 2 bases, and 6 bases lay in between. Looked up from germline, CDR1 is GTSNPN and CDR2 is SVGIG (reference sequence). The CDR3 spans 12 residues. The DNA of the CDR3 is TGTGCCTGGAGTCCAGAACAAGAGACCCAGTACTTC. Translation: CAWSPEQETQYF.

V gene TRBV7-8 combines with J gene TRBJ2-5; 7 bases agree with TRBD1. Germline trimming cut 1 base from V and 5 bases from J; bases unmatched to any gene: 13. Germline V CDR1 and CDR2: SGHVS, FQNEAQ. CDR3 length: 17 amino acids. The CDR3 sequence is CASSLGWTGEIYETQYF. The CDR3 region has the DNA TGTGCCAGCAGCTTAGGGTGGACAGGTGAAATCTATGAGACCCAGTACTTC.

The chain carries TRBV13 and TRBJ2-7, with D perhaps assigned TRBD1 or TRBD2 (5 bases each). Trimming pared 2 bases from V and 3 bases from J, leaving 11 bases between. CDR3 length equals 14 residues. Germline CDR1 is PRHDT and CDR2 is FYEKMQ (reference sequence). For the CDR3, the DNA is TGTGCCAGCAGCTTACGAGGGGCCCACTACGAGCAGTACTTC. Translated: CASSLRGAHYEQYF.

The V gene is TRBV5-4, the J gene TRBJ2-2; 8 bases line up with TRBD2. Trimming removed 0 bases from V and 3 bases from J; junction bases left unmatched: 4. The CDR3 spans 16 residues. From germline, CDR1 is SGHNT and CDR2 YYREEE (reference sequence). The CDR3 reads CASSLAGGRYTGELFF. The CDR3 bases are TGTGCCAGCAGCTTGGCAGGCGGGAGGTACACCGGGGAGCTGTTTTTT.

V and J are TRBV12-5 and TRBJ2-7; D is unresolved. Germline CDR1 is LGHNT and CDR2 is FRNRAP. This CDR3 has 12 amino acids. V lost 3 bases to trimming and J lost 2 bases, with 5 bases between them. CDR3 amino acids: CASGFRPYEQYF. CDR3 DNA sequence: TGTGCTAGTGGTTTTCGTCCCTACGAGCAGTACTTC.